This TCR beta chain was sequenced during a study of blood T cells in healthy people across ages. Whole-study findings and limits: A strong correlation between TCR beta diversity and naive T cell percentage was seen.

In germline, CDR1 is SGDLS, CDR2 YYNGEE. CDR3 length: 13 amino acids. V was shortened by 3 bases and J by 7 bases, with 13 bases between the two germline ends. The second PCR ran about 6 to 12 cycles with a sample-barcoded 5' primer and J-beta primers. Each CDR3 protein is one row after TCRdb ran MiXCR on the 5' RACE reads. The sample includes over 750,000 distinct CDR3 sequences, 25% of them seen just once. This clonotype was seen only a few times. Its antigen is still unknown. These data are also associated with another study on T cells of mothers and their children. Turning to that study: Thymic selection shapes TCR recombination output similarly in related and unrelated pairs.

This sequence joins TRBV9 and TRBJ1-2, with no clear D. Sequencing was done on a sample of blood. The sequence came from a boy aged 5-17 years in good health. The CDR3 sequence is CASSGPDRGGYTF. CDR3 in DNA: TGTGCCAGCAGCGGTCCCGACCGCGGTGGCTACACCTTC.